The present entry profiles one T cell receptor beta chain with its context. The antigen is not known. The data were obtained in a study of siplizumab effects on memory and regulatory T cells. The germline gives CDR1 LNHDA, CDR2 SQIVND (reference sequence). Trimming stripped 7 bases from V and 0 bases from J, with 5 bases between. This CDR3 has 12 residues. Assays examined about 10^5 TCR templates per sample. Clones were sequenced by immunoSEQ multiplex PCR, and TCRdb holds only the in-frame ones, with some missing. Found here are 100,000 or so clones, 94% of them singletons; the top ten hold approximately 0.61%. Study-wide findings and caveats: A major contribution to the alloresponse seemed to be made by naive T cells, which seemed more diverse than memory cells. The Treg-derived share of mappable alloreactive CD4+ clones averaged about 69% with siplizumab and around 26% in controls.

What was sequenced was Tregs sorted from blood. The chain has TRBV19 and TRBJ2-3; D is uncertain. The TCR sequence derives from a human donor in good health. The CDR3 region has the DNA TGTGCCAGTACTTCTAGCACAGATACGCAGTATTTT. This translates into CASTSSTDTQYF.